This TCR beta chain was sequenced in a study of post-analysis software for immune sequencing data. About the study: The study covered relapsing-remitting, secondary progressive and progressive-relapsing courses of multiple sclerosis.

Comment on this clonotype: Its antigen is unknown.

General observations from the study: Controls had significantly higher normalized Chao1 diversity than multiple sclerosis patients. Controls had lower frequencies than patients of about 5 TRBV segments, which included TRBV5-6, TRBV5-1 and TRBV20-1. Samples from a shared batch, those prepared together, strongly co-clustered by F measure.

Every TCR beta cDNA library bore unique molecular identifiers. Starting from roughly 1.1 to 9.2 million T cells, the study yielded about half a million cDNA molecules. TCRdb analysed the PCR reads with MiXCR anew, one entry per CDR3 protein. The sample consists of roughly 600,000 distinct CDR3 sequences, roughly 47% of them appearing once. The CDR3 is 11 residues long. V shed 1 base and J shed 9 bases, with 4 bases lying between them. The germline V gene encodes CDR1 SGHTA and CDR2 FQGNSA. The sample taken for sequencing was blood. The source of this sequence is a girl aged 5-17 years with multiple sclerosis. The chain uses TRBV7-2 and TRBJ1-5; D not certain. The CDR3 spells CASSLGGPQHF. The CDR3 DNA sequence: TGTGCCAGCAGCTTAGGGGGGCCCCAGCATTTT.